The 32 T cell receptor beta chains below come from one sample, sequenced in a study of control samples from healthy donors and cancer patients. Generated by immunoSEQ multiplex PCR, the TCRdb table keeps only in-frame clones and is missing some. The sample yields 88,000 or so clones, 94% seen once. Sequencing was done on a sample of blood. These receptors were collected from a woman aged 18-30 years in good health.

V usage is TRBV4-1 and J usage is TRBJ1-4; 10 nucleotides agree with TRBD1. With V trimmed by 4 bases and J by 6 bases, 2 bases remained unmatched. The CDR3 runs to 14 residues. Germline values: CDR1 MGHRA, CDR2 YSYEKL. CDR3 bases: TGCGCCAGCAGCCGAGGGACAGGGGATGAAAAACTGTTTTTT. It translates to CASSRGTGDEKLFF.

The chain has TRBV3-1 (or the pseudogene TRBV3-2) and TRBJ2-1; D not certain. Germline V lookup: CDR1 LGHDT, CDR2 YNNKEL (reference sequence). Trimming stripped 0 bases from V and 1 base from J, with 16 bases between. CDR3 length: 18 amino acids. The CDR3 sequence is CASSQEFRVEVSYNEQFF. CDR3 DNA sequence: TGTGCCAGCAGCCAAGAATTTCGTGTCGAAGTTTCCTACAATGAGCAGTTCTTC.

This clone came up a few times. J is TRBJ1-1 and V is TRBV10-2; 7 bases map to TRBD1. In germline, CDR1 is WSHSY, CDR2 SAAADI. Unmatched junction bases numbered 8, after V lost 10 bases and J lost 3 bases. The CDR3 extends over 13 amino acids. This CDR3 reads CATYRGMDTEAFF. CDR3 sequence (DNA): TGCGCCACCTACAGGGGAATGGACACTGAAGCTTTCTTT.

The chain has TRBV11-3 and TRBJ2-1; TRBD2 matches at 10 bases. The CDR3 length is 14 residues. The V segment lost 5 bases and the J segment 8 bases; nucleotides outside the gene matches: 6. CDR1 and CDR2 (germline): SGHNT, YENEEA. DNA for the CDR3: TGTGCCAGCAGCCCCGGGACTAGCGTTGATGAGCAGTTCTTC. It yields the protein CASSPGTSVDEQFF.

Concerning this clone itself: At one boundary the junction diverges from the germline segment, which might be a read error. The V and J genes are TRBV6-5 and TRBJ1-2; TRBD1 matches 7 bases. CDR1 and CDR2 from the germline V gene are MNHEY and SVGAGI. There are 11 residues in the CDR3. The CDR3 region has the DNA TGTGCCTGCAGACAGGGTGCTGGCTACACCTTC. This codes for CACRQGAGYTF.

The chain joins TRBV7-9 to TRBJ2-2; no definite D call. The CDR3 runs to 14 residues. Trimming removed 2 bases at V and 3 bases at J, with 7 bases between. In germline, CDR1 is SEHNR, CDR2 FQNEAQ (reference sequence). This CDR3 reads CASSLKVHTGELFF. CDR3 sequence (DNA): TGTGCCAGCAGCTTAAAGGTCCACACCGGGGAGCTGTTTTTT.

As DNA, the CDR3 is TGTGCCAGCAGGGTGAGGGAAGCTTTCTTT. It codes for CASRVREAFF. The chain joins TRBV6-5 to TRBJ1-1; D is unresolved. Germline CDR1 and CDR2: MNHEY and SVGAGI. The CDR3 length is 10 residues. The ends were cut back, 6 bases at V and 8 bases at J, with 7 bases in the middle.

The genes are TRBV3-1 (or the pseudogene TRBV3-2) and TRBJ1-2, with TRBD1 as a possible D gene (6 bases). Germline loops: CDR1 LGHDT, CDR2 YNNKEL (reference sequence). The CDR3 runs to 13 residues. Trimming took 3 bases from V and 4 from J, leaving 9 bases between them. The CDR3 nucleotides read TGTGCCAGCAGCCACCAGGGGATCTATGGCTACACCTTC. Its protein is CASSHQGIYGYTF.

The chain has TRBV7-2 and TRBJ2-3, with a tentative D call TRBD2 (6 bases). The CDR3 contains 14 residues. The V and J ends lost 5 bases and 6 bases respectively, with 15 bases between them. The germline V gene has CDR1 SGHTA and CDR2 FQGNSA. The CDR3 DNA reads as TGTGCCAGCAGCGTCCGGGGGACCTTGGATACGCAGTATTTT. It yields the protein CASSVRGTLDTQYF.

The chain is built from TRBV27 and TRBJ2-7; TRBD1 agrees at 10 bases. After removal of 6 bases from V and 2 bases from J, the junction contained 4 bases not matched to a gene. The CDR3 consists of 14 residues. Germline V gene sequence: CDR1 MNHEY, CDR2 SMNVEV (reference sequence). The CDR3 is CASRPGQGTYEQYF. CDR3 bases: TGTGCCAGCAGACCGGGACAGGGGACCTACGAGCAGTACTTC.

This clone appeared once. This chain links TRBV7-2 with TRBJ2-3; 12 bases fit TRBD2. The CDR3 is 16 amino acids. CDR1 is SGHTA and CDR2 is FQGNSA in the germline V gene. V trimming: 0 bases; J trimming: 5 bases; junction bases outside the gene matches: 3. The CDR3 reads CASSLAPTSGGDTQYF. The CDR3 coding sequence is TGTGCCAGCAGCTTAGCGCCGACTAGCGGGGGAGATACGCAGTATTTT.

V usage is TRBV11-2 and J usage is TRBJ2-3; D gene ambiguous. Germline V gives CDR1 SGHAT, CDR2 FQNNGV. V was clipped by 0 bases and J by 6 bases, with 16 bases between them. This CDR3 is 16 amino acids long. CDR3 sequence reads: CASSLEGVPVVDTQYF. For the CDR3, the DNA is TGTGCCAGCAGCTTAGAAGGAGTGCCAGTCGTGGATACGCAGTATTTT.

V and J are TRBV18 and TRBJ2-7; D remains ambiguous. CDR1 is KGHSH, CDR2 LQKENI, per germline. The V and J ends lost 5 bases and 6 bases respectively, with 17 bases between them. The CDR3 is 14 amino acids. DNA for the CDR3: TGTGCCAGCTCAAGTTCCCACCTAATGGGCGAGCAGTACTTC. Translation: CASSSSHLMGEQYF.

This chain uses TRBV28 with TRBJ1-3, with D maybe TRBD1 (5 bases). CDR1 MDHEN and CDR2 SYDVKM come from the germline V gene. This CDR3 contains 17 residues. With 5 bases removed from V and 0 bases from J, the gap between germline ends came to 17 bases. For the CDR3, the DNA is TGTGCCAGCAGTGACATTCCGGGGGGGAGCTCTGGAAACACCATATATTTT. Its translation: CASSDIPGGSSGNTIYF.

The genes are TRBV5-6 and TRBJ2-5, with no clear D. The CDR3 spans 15 residues. CDR1 is SGHDT and CDR2 is YYEEEE in the germline V gene. The V end lost 0 bases, the J end lost 5 bases, and 14 bases lay between the germline ends. The CDR3 nucleotides are TGTGCCAGCAGCTTGGCCCTCTTAGGTGGGGAGACCCAGTACTTC. Translated: CASSLALLGGETQYF.

The CDR3 DNA sequence: TGTGCCAGCAGTTCCGGGACTAACGAGCAGTTCTTC. As protein: CASSSGTNEQFF. This sequence joins TRBV6-5 and TRBJ2-1; 7 bases line up with TRBD2. The ends lost 4 bases at V and 10 bases at J; junction bases unmatched: 4. Germline V gives CDR1 MNHEY, CDR2 SVGAGI. The CDR3 loop spans 12 amino acids.

V usage is TRBV11-2 and J usage is TRBJ2-7; unclear D gene. Trimming removed 4 bases from V and 2 bases from J, with 0 bases in between. This CDR3 region has 10 residues. In germline, CDR1 is SGHAT, CDR2 FQNNGV. DNA of the CDR3: TGTGCCAGCAGCTCCTACGAGCAGTACTTC. Residues: CASSSYEQYF.

The V gene is TRBV28, the J gene TRBJ2-1; D ambiguous. Germline V gene lookup returns CDR1 MDHEN and CDR2 SYDVKM. Trimming pared 6 bases from V and 3 bases from J, leaving 15 bases between. The CDR3 extends over 15 amino acids. The CDR3 nucleotides read TGTGCCAGCAGGATCCTTGGGAATCTCTACAATGAGCAGTTCTTC. It translates to CASRILGNLYNEQFF.

The chain combines TRBV12-3 or TRBV12-4 with TRBJ1-2, with TRBD1 as a possible D gene (5 bases). This CDR3 has 13 residues. V lost 7 bases to trimming and J lost 4 bases, with 13 bases between them. The CDR3 sequence is CASNYRGTYGYTF. The CDR3 DNA reads TGTGCCAGCAACTATAGGGGAACCTATGGCTACACCTTC.

The chain is built from TRBV6-6 and TRBJ2-3, with D possibly matching TRBD1 (6 bases). The CDR3 sequence is 15 residues long. Deletions cut 6 bases from V and 6 bases from J, with 19 bases between. CDR1 MNHNY and CDR2 SVGAGI come from the germline V gene (reference sequence). The CDR3 sequence: CASRTGPGQGDTQYF. The CDR3 DNA reads TGTGCCAGCAGAACGGGGCCAGGGCAGGGGGATACGCAGTATTTT.

This clone was seen once. The chain has TRBV20-1 and TRBJ1-5; 8 nucleotides match TRBD1. Germline V gene lookup returns CDR1 DFQATT and CDR2 SNEGSKA (reference sequence). The CDR3 consists of 13 residues. Trimming at V came to 3 bases and at J to 6 bases, leaving 4 bases not matched to a gene. This CDR3 is CSASETGVQPQHF. The CDR3 nucleotides are TGCAGTGCTAGTGAGACAGGGGTTCAGCCCCAGCATTTT.

The rearrangement joins TRBV28 to TRBJ2-5; D might be TRBD2 (6 bases). In germline, CDR1 is MDHEN, CDR2 SYDVKM. This CDR3 has 15 amino acids. Trimming took off 3 bases at V and 2 bases at J, with 13 bases between the two ends. As DNA, the CDR3 is TGTGCCAGCAGTTTGGGCGGGATCGGGCAAGAGACCCAGTACTTC. Translating it yields CASSLGGIGQETQYF.

V usage is TRBV6-2 or TRBV6-3 and J usage is TRBJ2-7; D is possibly TRBD1 (6 bases). The CDR3 covers 14 residues. Per germline, CDR1 MNHEY and CDR2 SVGEGT. V was trimmed by 1 base and J by 6 bases, leaving 13 bases between them. The CDR3 nucleotides are TGTGCCAGCAGTTACTGGGGGCCCGTCGGCGAGCAGTACTTC. Its translation: CASSYWGPVGEQYF.

V and J are TRBV27 and TRBJ1-5; 10 bases align to TRBD1. Germline assignment: CDR1 MNHEY and CDR2 SMNVEV (reference sequence). The V and J ends lost 5 bases and 4 bases, in that order; junction bases with no gene match: 5. CDR3 length: 15 residues. Written as DNA, the CDR3 is TGTGCCAGCAGTGTTGGACAGGGGGTTAATCAGCCCCAGCATTTT. Translating gives CASSVGQGVNQPQHF.

This clone was recorded only once. The rearrangement links TRBV14 to TRBJ2-1; D may match TRBD1 or TRBD2 (5 bases each). From germline, CDR1 is SGHDN and CDR2 FVKESK. V lost 5 bases and J 9 bases, leaving 26 bases between the germline ends. The CDR3 is made up of 17 amino acids. The CDR3 DNA reads as TGTGCCAGCAGCAAAGCCCTTGGGACGGGATATGCTGGTGAGCAGTTCTTC. This codes for CASSKALGTGYAGEQFF.

The gene calls are TRBV5-8 and TRBJ1-1; no clear D gene. The CDR3 has 14 amino acids. Germline CDR1 is SGHTS and CDR2 is YDEGEE. V lost 0 bases and J 11 bases, leaving 17 bases between the germline ends. CDR3 protein: CASSLVGLTMGAFF. CDR3 DNA: TGTGCCAGCAGCTTGGTCGGGCTAACAATGGGGGCTTTCTTT.

This chain links TRBV5-8 with TRBJ1-4; D unresolved. The CDR3 contains 13 residues. Germline lookup yields CDR1 SGHTS and CDR2 YDEGEE. The V gene lost 7 bases and the J gene lost 8 bases, with 15 bases spanning the gap. This CDR3 reads CASYNLGPEKLFF. The CDR3 bases are TGTGCCAGCTACAACCTAGGCCCCGAAAAACTGTTTTTT. The full variable domain, completed using reference TRBV5-8 and TRBJ1-4, is EAGVTQSPTHLIKTRGQQATLRCSPISGHTSVYWYQQALGLGLQFLLWYDEGEERNRGNFPPRFSGRQFPNYSSELNVNALELEDSALYLCASYNLGPEKLFFGSGTQLSVL.

The genes are TRBV28 and TRBJ1-2; D is uncertain. CDR3 length: 13 residues. CDR1 is MDHEN, CDR2 SYDVKM, per germline. Deletions cut 3 bases from V and 3 bases from J, with 8 bases between. CDR3 protein: CASSLKPDYGYTF. The CDR3 region has the DNA TGTGCCAGCAGTTTGAAGCCGGACTATGGCTACACCTTC.

The chain uses TRBV9 and TRBJ1-2; 7 bases agree with TRBD1. The V gene's germline CDR1 is SGDLS and CDR2 YYNGEE. The CDR3 extends over 16 amino acids. With V trimmed by 3 bases and J by 3 bases, 11 bases remained unmatched. CDR3 bases: TGTGCCAGCAGCGCCGGGACAGCCCAACGAGACTATGGCTACACCTTC. Translating it yields CASSAGTAQRDYGYTF.

The CDR3 region is CASRGGGSETQYF. In DNA form, the CDR3 reads TGTGCCAGTAGGGGGGGTGGGTCAGAGACCCAGTACTTC. The J gene is TRBJ2-5, the V gene TRBV19; D might be TRBD2 (6 bases). CDR3 length: 13 residues. V was pared by 6 bases and J by 4 bases, with 12 bases between. CDR1 LNHDA and CDR2 SQIVND come from the germline V gene (reference sequence).

This rearrangement joins TRBV27 to TRBJ1-1, with a tentative D call TRBD1 (5 bases). Germline values: CDR1 MNHEY, CDR2 SMNVEV (reference sequence). The CDR3 has 18 amino acids. Between the trimmed V and J ends, which lost 7 bases and 1 base, there was a span of 25 bases. The CDR3 bases are TGTGCCAGCAACACTGAGCCTCTGGGGCACGAAACGAACACTGAAGCTTTCTTT. Amino acids: CASNTEPLGHETNTEAFF.

This clone was seen only once. The chain has TRBV7-3 and TRBJ1-2; a weak D match, TRBD1 (5 bases). Germline lookup yields CDR1 SGHTA and CDR2 FQGTGA. The V end was cut by 2 bases, the J end by 6 bases, with 16 bases between. The CDR3 has 15 residues. The CDR3 spells CASSLSLWGANGYTF. The CDR3 nucleotides are TGTGCCAGCAGCTTATCGCTCTGGGGCGCAAATGGCTACACCTTC.